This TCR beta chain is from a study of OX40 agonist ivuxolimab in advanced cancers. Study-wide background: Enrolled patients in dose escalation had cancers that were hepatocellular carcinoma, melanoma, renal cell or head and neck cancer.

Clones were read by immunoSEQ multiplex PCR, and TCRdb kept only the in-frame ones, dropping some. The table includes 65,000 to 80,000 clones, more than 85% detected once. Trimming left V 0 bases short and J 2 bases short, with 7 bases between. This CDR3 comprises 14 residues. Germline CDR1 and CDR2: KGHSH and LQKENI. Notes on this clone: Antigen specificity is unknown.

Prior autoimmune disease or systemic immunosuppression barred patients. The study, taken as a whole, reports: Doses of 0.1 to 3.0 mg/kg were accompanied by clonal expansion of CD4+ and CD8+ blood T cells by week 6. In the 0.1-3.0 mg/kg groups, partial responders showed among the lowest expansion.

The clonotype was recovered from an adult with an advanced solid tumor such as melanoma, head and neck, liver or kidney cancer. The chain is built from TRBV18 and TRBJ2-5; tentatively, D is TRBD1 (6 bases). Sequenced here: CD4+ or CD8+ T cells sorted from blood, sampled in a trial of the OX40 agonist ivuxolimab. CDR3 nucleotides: TGTGCCAGCTCACCACCGGGACAACAAGAGACCCAGTACTTC. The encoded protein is CASSPPGQQETQYF.